These 5 T cell receptor beta chains originate from one sample sequenced in a study of CD8+ T cells in alopecia areata. The sequencing template was cDNA reverse transcribed from extracted RNA. Only in-frame clones appear in the TCRdb table, and some are missing; sequencing was by immunoSEQ multiplex PCR. The sample yields 25,000 or so clones, around 56% seen once. Sequenced material: NKG2D-high CD8+ T cells sorted from blood. The receptors derive from a human donor with alopecia areata.

The rearrangement links TRBV7-9 to TRBJ2-1, with 7 bases aligning to TRBD2. V dropped 1 base and J dropped 3; count of bases not matched to a gene: 6. The CDR3 covers 16 residues. CDR1 and CDR2 (germline): SEHNR, FQNEAQ (reference sequence). CDR3 loop: CASSLEGGSYYNEQFF. The CDR3 DNA sequence: TGTGCCAGCAGCTTAGAAGGCGGGAGCTACTACAATGAGCAGTTCTTC. The whole variable domain, filled in from reference TRBV7-9 and TRBJ2-1, reads DTGVSQNPRHKITKRGQNVTFRCDPISEHNRLYWYRQTLGQGPEFLTYFQNEAQLEKSRLLSDRFSAERPKGSFSTLEIQRTEQGDSAMYLCASSLEGGSYYNEQFFGPGTRLTVL.

The V gene is TRBV10-3, the J gene TRBJ2-7, with a weak D call TRBD1 (6 bases). In germline, CDR1 is ENHRY, CDR2 SYGVKD. The V and J ends lost 3 bases and 5 bases respectively, with 20 bases between them. The CDR3 length is 16 residues. CDR3 nucleotides: TGTGCCATCAGTGACCCACAGACAGGAGATGGTGACGAGCAGTACTTC. Amino acids: CAISDPQTGDGDEQYF.

V usage is TRBV2 and J usage is TRBJ2-1, with TRBD2 matching 14 bases. The CDR3 totals 14 residues. Germline V gives CDR1 SNHLY, CDR2 FYNNEI. V lost 6 bases to trimming and J lost 9 bases; unmatched junction nucleotides: 4. CDR3 residues: CASSGTSGSGEQFF. In DNA form, the CDR3 reads TGTGCCAGCAGCGGGACTAGCGGGAGTGGTGAGCAGTTCTTC.

The V and J genes are TRBV7-8 and TRBJ2-3; 8 positions agree with TRBD2. The CDR3 runs 15 residues. CDR1 SGHVS and CDR2 FQNEAQ come from the germline V gene. Trimming removed 1 base from V and 1 base from J; junction bases left unmatched: 1. The CDR3 DNA is TGTGCCAGCAGCTTAGACGGGAGGGGCACAGATACGCAGTATTTT. Its translation is CASSLDGRGTDTQYF.

The chain carries TRBV19 and TRBJ2-3; no firm D call. The CDR3 is 15 amino acids. V lost 3 bases to trimming and J lost 1 base, with 11 bases between them. Germline values: CDR1 LNHDA, CDR2 SQIVND (reference sequence). The CDR3 reads CASSIGQIRTDTQYF. Written as DNA, the CDR3 is TGTGCCAGTAGTATCGGGCAGATCCGCACAGATACGCAGTATTTT.